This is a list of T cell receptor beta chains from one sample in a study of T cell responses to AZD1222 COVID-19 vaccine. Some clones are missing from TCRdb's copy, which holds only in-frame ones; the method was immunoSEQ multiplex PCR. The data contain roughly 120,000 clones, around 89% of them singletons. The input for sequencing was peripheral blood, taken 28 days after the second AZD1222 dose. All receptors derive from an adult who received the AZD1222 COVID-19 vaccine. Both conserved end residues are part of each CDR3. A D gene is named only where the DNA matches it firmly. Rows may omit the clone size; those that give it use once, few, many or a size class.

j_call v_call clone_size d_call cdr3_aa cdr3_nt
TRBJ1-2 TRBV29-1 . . CSVEGTGFSYGYTF TGCAGCGTTGAAGGCACAGGGTTCAGCTATGGCTACACCTTC
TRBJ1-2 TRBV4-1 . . CASSQDQGDYGYTF TGCGCCAGCAGCCAAGACCAGGGTGACTATGGCTACACCTTC
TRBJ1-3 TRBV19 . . CASSMAPIGSSGNTIYF TGTGCCAGTAGTATGGCCCCTATCGGCAGCTCTGGAAACACCATATATTTT
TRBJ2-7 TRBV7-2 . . CASSFRSDSLRSYEQYF TGTGCCAGCAGCTTTAGATCGGACAGCTTACGATCCTACGAGCAGTACTTC
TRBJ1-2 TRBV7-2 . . CASSLEPRLNYGYTF TGTGCCAGCAGCTTAGAGCCCAGGCTCAACTATGGCTACACCTTC
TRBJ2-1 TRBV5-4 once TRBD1 CASSLPPGQGADNEQFF TGTGCCAGCAGCTTGCCTCCCGGGCAGGGGGCCGACAATGAGCAGTTCTTC
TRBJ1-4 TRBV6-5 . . CASSQRQAFEKLFF TGTGCCAGCAGTCAAAGACAGGCCTTTGAAAAACTGTTTTTT
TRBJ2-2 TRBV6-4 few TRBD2 CASSIGTSGELFF TGTGCCAGCAGCATTGGGACTAGCGGGGAGCTGTTTTTT
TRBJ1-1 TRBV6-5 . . CASNLDTPGTEAFF TGTGCCAGCAACTTGGACACCCCCGGGACTGAAGCTTTCTTT
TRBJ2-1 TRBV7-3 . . CASSRAGAPNEQFF TGTGCCAGCAGCCGCGCGGGGGCCCCCAATGAGCAGTTCTTC
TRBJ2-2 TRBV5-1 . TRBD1 CASSSGAGGASGELFF TGCGCCAGCAGCTCGGGGGCAGGGGGCGCGTCCGGGGAGCTGTTTTTT
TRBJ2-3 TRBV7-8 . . CASSLEGGRGDTQYF TGTGCCAGCAGCTTAGAGGGGGGGCGCGGAGATACGCAGTATTTT
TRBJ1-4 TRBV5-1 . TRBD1 CASSARTGGVSGEKLFF TGCGCCAGCAGCGCAAGGACAGGGGGCGTATCAGGTGAAAAACTGTTTTTT
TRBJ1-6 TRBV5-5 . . CASTRVPRAPLHF TGTGCCAGCACGCGGGTCCCTAGGGCACCCCTCCACTTT
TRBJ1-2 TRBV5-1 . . CASSFGGDYGYTF TGCGCCAGCAGCTTTGGGGGGGACTATGGCTACACCTTC
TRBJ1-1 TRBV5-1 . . CASSRIRPVGGTEAFF TGCGCCAGCAGCCGTATTAGACCGGTGGGCGGCACTGAAGCTTTCTTT
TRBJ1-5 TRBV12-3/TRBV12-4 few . CASSPTDRQPQHF TGTGCCAGCAGTCCTACCGACAGACAGCCCCAGCATTTT
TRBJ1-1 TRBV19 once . CASSRGVGSSVYKTEAFF TGTGCCAGTAGTAGAGGGGTAGGCAGTTCAGTCTATAAGACTGAAGCTTTCTTT
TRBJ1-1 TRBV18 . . CASSPRRGFVTEAFF TGTGCCAGCTCACCCCGGAGGGGGTTTGTCACTGAAGCTTTCTTT
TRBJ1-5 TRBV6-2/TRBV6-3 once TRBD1 CASSETGDNQPQHF TGTGCCAGCAGTGAGACAGGGGACAATCAGCCCCAGCATTTT
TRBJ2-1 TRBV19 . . CASQWAGTGTYNEQFF TGTGCCAGCCAGTGGGCCGGGACTGGGACCTACAATGAGCAGTTCTTC
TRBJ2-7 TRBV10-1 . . CASSESQGDRSYEQYF TGCGCCAGCAGTGAGTCCCAAGGGGACCGTTCCTACGAGCAGTACTTC
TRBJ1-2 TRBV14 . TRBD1 CASSQVDRDYGYTF TGTGCCAGCAGCCAAGTAGACAGGGACTATGGCTACACCTTC
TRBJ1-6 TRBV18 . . CASSPSYNSPLHF TGTGCCAGCTCACCTTCCTATAATTCACCCCTCCACTTT
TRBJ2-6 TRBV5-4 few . CASWRSSGANVLTF TGTGCCAGCTGGCGGTCCTCTGGGGCCAACGTCCTGACTTTC
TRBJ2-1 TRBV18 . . CASSPSGLDEQFF TGTGCCAGCTCTCCGTCCGGGCTGGATGAGCAGTTCTTC
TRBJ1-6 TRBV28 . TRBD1 CASSMTGYNSPLHF TGTGCCAGCAGTATGACAGGGTATAATTCACCCCTCCACTTT
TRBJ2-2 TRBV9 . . CASSLQGAGELFF TGTGCCAGCAGCTTACAGGGTGCCGGGGAGCTGTTTTTT
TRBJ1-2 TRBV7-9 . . CASSARTDSGYTF TGTGCCAGCAGCGCTCGGACAGACTCTGGCTACACCTTC
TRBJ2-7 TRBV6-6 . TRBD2 CASSRRERESSYEQYF TGTGCCAGCAGTCGAAGGGAGCGGGAGAGCTCCTACGAGCAGTACTTC